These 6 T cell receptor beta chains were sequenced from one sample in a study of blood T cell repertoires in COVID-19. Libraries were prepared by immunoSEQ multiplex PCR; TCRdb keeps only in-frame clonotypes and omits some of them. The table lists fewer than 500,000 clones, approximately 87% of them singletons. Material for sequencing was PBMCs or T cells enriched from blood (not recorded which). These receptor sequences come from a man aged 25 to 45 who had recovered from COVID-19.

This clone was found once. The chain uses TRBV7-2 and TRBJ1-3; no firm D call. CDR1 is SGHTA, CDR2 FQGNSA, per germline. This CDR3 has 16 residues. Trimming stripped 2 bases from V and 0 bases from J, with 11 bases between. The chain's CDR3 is CASSLNQFSSGNTIYF. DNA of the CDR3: TGTGCCAGCAGCTTAAATCAGTTCAGCTCTGGAAACACCATATATTTT.

The CDR3: CASSPRTGGGYGYTF. The CDR3 DNA reads TGTGCCAGCAGCCCTCGGACAGGCGGCGGCTATGGCTACACCTTC. The rearrangement links TRBV9 to TRBJ1-2; 7 nucleotides agree with TRBD1. V shed 4 bases and J 4 bases; nucleotides not matched to a gene: 10. Per the germline V gene, CDR1 is SGDLS and CDR2 is YYNGEE. There are 15 residues in the CDR3.

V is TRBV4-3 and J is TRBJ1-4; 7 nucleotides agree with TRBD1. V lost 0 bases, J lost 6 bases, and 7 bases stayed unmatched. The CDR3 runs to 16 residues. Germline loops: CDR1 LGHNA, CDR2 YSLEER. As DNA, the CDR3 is TGCGCCAGCAGCCAAGACTACGGGACAGCAGATGAAAAACTGTTTTTT. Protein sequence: CASSQDYGTADEKLFF.

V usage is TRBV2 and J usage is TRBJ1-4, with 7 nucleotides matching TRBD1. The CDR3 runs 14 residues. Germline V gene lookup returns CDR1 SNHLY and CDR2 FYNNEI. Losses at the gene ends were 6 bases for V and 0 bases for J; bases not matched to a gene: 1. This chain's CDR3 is CASRQGPTNEKLFF. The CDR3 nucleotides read TGTGCCAGCAGACAGGGGCCAACTAATGAAAAACTGTTTTTT.

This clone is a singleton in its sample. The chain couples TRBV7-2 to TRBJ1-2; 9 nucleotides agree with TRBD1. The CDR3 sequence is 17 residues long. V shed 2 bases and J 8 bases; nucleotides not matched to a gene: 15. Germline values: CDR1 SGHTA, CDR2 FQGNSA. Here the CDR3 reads CASSLIIVTGTGSGYTF. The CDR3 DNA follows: TGTGCCAGCAGCTTAATTATTGTAACAGGGACAGGGAGCGGCTACACCTTC. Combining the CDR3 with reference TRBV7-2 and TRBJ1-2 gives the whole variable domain GAGVSQSPSNKVTEKGKDVELRCDPISGHTALYWYRQSLGQGLEFLIYFQGNSAPDKSGLPSDRFSAERTGGSVSTLTIQRTQQEDSAVYLCASSLIIVTGTGSGYTFGSGTRLTVV.

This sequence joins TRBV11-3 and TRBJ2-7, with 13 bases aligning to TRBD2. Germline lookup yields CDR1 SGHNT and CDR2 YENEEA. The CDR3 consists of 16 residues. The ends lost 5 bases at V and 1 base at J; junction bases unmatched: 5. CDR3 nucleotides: TGTGCCAGCAGCGCTGGACTAGCGGGGGCTTCCTACGAGCAGTACTTC. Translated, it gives CASSAGLAGASYEQYF.